A few counts support the clone carrying this TCR beta chain. Its antigen is unknown. The data are from a study of T cell repertoires in cytomegalovirus infection. The CDR3 length is 15 residues. The V and J ends lost 4 bases and 1 base, in that order; junction bases with no gene match: 4. Germline V gene lookup returns CDR1 LGHNA and CDR2 YSLEER. TCRdb re-derived calls from the reads in MiXCR, one entry per CDR3 protein. The sample yields 300,000 to 400,000 distinct CDR3 sequences, roughly 25% seen once. The specimen comprised cultured PBMCs, sampled from culture after CMV antigen stimulation. The sequence came from a human donor in good health (CMV status not recorded). Some clones in this sample may be carry-over from other donors' samples. The V and J genes are TRBV4-3 and TRBJ1-1, with 9 bases fitting TRBD1. Written as DNA, the CDR3 is TGCGCCAGCAGCCCCAAGACAGGGGGGAACACTGAAGCTTTCTTT. Protein sequence: CASSPKTGGNTEAFF.